The sequence of this T cell receptor (beta chain) was determined in a study of long-term antiretroviral therapy in people with HIV. Runs used v3.0 of the immunoSEQ assay and were done at survey level. Only in-frame clones appear in the TCRdb table, and some are missing; sequencing was by immunoSEQ multiplex PCR. This sample has 20,000 to 30,000 clones, with over 75% found just once. Turning to this clone: Its target is not known.

The ends lost 4 bases at V and 0 bases at J; junction bases unmatched: 1. CDR1 SGHNT and CDR2 YYREEE come from the germline V gene (reference sequence). The CDR3 is 15 residues long. Points from the study as a whole: Repertoire dominance by clones expanded before ART was seen at all time points. It was observed that HIV repertoires exhibited narrower CDR3 length ranges than controls.

Every specimen held between about 0.9-11 million cryopreserved PBMC. These were thawed and washed before DNA extraction. This clonotype was obtained from a man aged 40-50 years with HIV. The chain combines TRBV5-4 with TRBJ2-3; 11 positions match TRBD1. The starting material was unsorted PBMCs, obtained 4.7 to 5 years after starting antiretroviral therapy. The DNA for the CDR3 is TGTGCCAGCAGCCGGGACAGGGGGAGCACAGATACGCAGTATTTT. Protein: CASSRDRGSTDTQYF.